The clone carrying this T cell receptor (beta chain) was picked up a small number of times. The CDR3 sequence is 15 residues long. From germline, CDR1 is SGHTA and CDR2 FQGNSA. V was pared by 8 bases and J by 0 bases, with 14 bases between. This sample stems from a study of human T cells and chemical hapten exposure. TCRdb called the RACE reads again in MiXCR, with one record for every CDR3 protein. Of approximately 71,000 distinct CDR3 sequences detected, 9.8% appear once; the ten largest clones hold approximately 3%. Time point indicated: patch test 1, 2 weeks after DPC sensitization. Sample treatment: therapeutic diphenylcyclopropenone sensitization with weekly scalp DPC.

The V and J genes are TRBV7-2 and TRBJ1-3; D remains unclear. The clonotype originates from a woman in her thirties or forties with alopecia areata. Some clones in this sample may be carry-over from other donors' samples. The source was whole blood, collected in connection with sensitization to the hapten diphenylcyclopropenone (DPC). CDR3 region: CASSQKGSSGNTIYF. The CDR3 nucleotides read TGTGCCAGCTCTCAAAAAGGGAGCTCTGGAAACACCATATATTTT.